This section outlines one T cell receptor (beta chain) sequence together with its context. The target antigen is unknown. The record originates from a study of a mutant IDH1 vaccine in newly diagnosed glioma. Overall study context: Prior therapy was radiotherapy, temozolomide, or both; most received both.

The time point: baseline, week 1 (first vaccination visit). Treatment here: pre-vaccination baseline after standard-of-care therapy. Study-level points and caveats: Vaccine-induced immune responses occurred in roughly 95% of patients.

The table came from immunoSEQ multiplex PCR; TCRdb's copy has only in-frame clones and leaves some out. The table has tens of thousands of clones, approximately 91% seen once; the top ten hold around 4.8%. The receptor comes from a woman aged 40 to 50 with glioma. Sequencing used PBMCs, obtained from a glioma patient treated with radiotherapy, temozolomide or both.

CDR3 loop: CASSRAGGPRNEQYF. The CDR3 nucleotides are TGTGCCAGTAGCAGGGCGGGAGGGCCGCGGAACGAGCAGTACTTC. The V and J genes are TRBV19 and TRBJ2-7; 9 nucleotides align to TRBD2. Germline V gives CDR1 LNHDA, CDR2 SQIVND (reference sequence). V trimming: 6 bases; J trimming: 5 bases; junction bases outside the gene matches: 11. CDR3 length: 15 amino acids.